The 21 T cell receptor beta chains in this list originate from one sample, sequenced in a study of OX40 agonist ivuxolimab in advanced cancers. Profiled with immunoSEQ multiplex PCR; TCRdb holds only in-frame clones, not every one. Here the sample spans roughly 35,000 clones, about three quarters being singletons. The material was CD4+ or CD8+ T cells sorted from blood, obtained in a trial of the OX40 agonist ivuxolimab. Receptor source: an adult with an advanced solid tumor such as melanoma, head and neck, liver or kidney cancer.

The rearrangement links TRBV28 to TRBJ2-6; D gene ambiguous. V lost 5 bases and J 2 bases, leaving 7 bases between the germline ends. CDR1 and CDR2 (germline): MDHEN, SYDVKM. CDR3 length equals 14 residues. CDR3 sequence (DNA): TGTGCCAGCAGTGAGCACACTGGGGCCAACGTCCTGACTTTC. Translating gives CASSEHTGANVLTF.

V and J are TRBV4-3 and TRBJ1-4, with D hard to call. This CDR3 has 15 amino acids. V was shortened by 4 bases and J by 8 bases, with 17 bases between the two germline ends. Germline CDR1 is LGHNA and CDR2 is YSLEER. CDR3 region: CASSRSYDQGEKLFF. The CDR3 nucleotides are TGCGCCAGCAGCCGTTCTTACGATCAAGGCGAAAAACTGTTTTTT.

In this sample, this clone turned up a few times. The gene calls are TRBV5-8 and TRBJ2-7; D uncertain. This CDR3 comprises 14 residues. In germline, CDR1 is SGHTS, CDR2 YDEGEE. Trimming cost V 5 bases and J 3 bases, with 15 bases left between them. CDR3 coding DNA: TGTGCCAGCAGAGTGAGTCCACAACTCTACGAGCAGTACTTC. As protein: CASRVSPQLYEQYF.

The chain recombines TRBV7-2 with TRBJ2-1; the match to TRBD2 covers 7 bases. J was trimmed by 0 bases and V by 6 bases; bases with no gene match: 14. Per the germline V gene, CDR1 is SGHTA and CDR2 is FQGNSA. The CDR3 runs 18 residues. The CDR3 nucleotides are TGTGCCAGCAGTTTAATGGCGCCGCGGGGGAACTCCTACAATGAGCAGTTCTTC. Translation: CASSLMAPRGNSYNEQFF.

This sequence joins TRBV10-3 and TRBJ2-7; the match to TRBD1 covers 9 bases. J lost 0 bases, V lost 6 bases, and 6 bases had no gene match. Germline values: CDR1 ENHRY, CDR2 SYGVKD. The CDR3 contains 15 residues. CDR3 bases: TGTGCCATCAGGGCCGGGACAGGGAGCTCCTACGAGCAGTACTTC. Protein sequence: CAIRAGTGSSYEQYF.

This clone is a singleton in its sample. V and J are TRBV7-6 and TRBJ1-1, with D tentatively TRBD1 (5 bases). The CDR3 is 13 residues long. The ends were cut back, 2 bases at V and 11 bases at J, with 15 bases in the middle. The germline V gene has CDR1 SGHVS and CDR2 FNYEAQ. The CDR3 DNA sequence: TGTGCCAGCAGCTTACTGGTTCGGGGGACGGCTTTCTTT. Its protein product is CASSLLVRGTAFF.

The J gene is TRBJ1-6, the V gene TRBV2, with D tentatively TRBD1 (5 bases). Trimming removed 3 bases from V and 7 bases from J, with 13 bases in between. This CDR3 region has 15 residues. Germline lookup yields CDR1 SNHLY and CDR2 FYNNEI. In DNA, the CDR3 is TGTGCCAGCAGTGACCGAGGGGCTGGAAATTCACCCCTCCACTTT. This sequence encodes CASSDRGAGNSPLHF.

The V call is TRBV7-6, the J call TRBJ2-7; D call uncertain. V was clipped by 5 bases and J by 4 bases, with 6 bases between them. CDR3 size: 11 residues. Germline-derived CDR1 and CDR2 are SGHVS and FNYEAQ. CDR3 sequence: CASSIGYEQYF. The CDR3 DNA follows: TGTGCCAGCAGCATCGGTTACGAGCAGTACTTC.

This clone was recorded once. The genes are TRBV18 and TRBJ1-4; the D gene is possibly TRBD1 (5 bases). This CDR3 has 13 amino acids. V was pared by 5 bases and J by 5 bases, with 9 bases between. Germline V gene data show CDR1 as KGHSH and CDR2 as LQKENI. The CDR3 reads CASSRAGNEKLFF. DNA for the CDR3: TGTGCCAGCTCAAGGGCAGGGAATGAAAAACTGTTTTTT.

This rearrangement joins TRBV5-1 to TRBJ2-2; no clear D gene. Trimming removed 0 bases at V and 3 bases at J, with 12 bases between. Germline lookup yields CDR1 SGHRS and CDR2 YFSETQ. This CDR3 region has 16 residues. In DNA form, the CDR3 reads TGCGCCAGCAGCTTGGAACCCAATGGGTACACCGGGGAGCTGTTTTTT. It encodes CASSLEPNGYTGELFF.

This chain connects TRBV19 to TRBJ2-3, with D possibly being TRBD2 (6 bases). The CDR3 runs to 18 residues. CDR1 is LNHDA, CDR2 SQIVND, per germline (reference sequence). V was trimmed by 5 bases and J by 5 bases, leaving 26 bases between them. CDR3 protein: CASSVRHGAGSIGDTQYF. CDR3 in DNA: TGTGCCAGTAGTGTACGCCATGGGGCGGGGAGTATTGGAGATACGCAGTATTTT.

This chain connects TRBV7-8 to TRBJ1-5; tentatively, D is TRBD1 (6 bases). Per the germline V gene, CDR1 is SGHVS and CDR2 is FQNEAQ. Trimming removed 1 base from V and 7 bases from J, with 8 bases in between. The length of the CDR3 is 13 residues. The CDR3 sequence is CASSLVGGQPQHF. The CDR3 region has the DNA TGTGCCAGCAGCTTAGTCGGGGGCCAGCCCCAGCATTTT.

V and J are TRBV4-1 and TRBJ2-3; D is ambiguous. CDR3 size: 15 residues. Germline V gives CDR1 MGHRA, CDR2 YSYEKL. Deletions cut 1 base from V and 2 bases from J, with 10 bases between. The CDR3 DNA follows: TGCGCCAGCAGCCAAGGCTTCCATCTCACAGATACGCAGTATTTT. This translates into CASSQGFHLTDTQYF.

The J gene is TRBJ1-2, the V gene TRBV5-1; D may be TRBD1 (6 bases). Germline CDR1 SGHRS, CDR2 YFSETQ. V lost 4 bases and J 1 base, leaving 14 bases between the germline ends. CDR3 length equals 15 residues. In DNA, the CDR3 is TGCGCCAGCAGCCTAGCAGGGGCGAATAACTATGGCTACACCTTC. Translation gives CASSLAGANNYGYTF.

The CDR3 sequence: CASSLNPGNEQFF. CDR3 in DNA: TGTGCCAGCAGCTTAAACCCAGGGAATGAGCAGTTCTTC. The chain combines TRBV7-7 with TRBJ2-1; D perhaps matches TRBD1 (5 bases). V was clipped by 2 bases and J by 7 bases, with 9 bases between them. The germline gives CDR1 SSHAT, CDR2 FNYEAQ (reference sequence). The CDR3 covers 13 residues.

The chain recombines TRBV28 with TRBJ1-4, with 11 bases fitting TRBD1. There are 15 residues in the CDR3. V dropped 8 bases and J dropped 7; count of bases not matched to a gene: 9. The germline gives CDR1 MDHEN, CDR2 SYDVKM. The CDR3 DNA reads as TGTGCCAGCGGGGAAGCCGGGACAGGGGGTGAAAAACTGTTTTTT. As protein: CASGEAGTGGEKLFF.

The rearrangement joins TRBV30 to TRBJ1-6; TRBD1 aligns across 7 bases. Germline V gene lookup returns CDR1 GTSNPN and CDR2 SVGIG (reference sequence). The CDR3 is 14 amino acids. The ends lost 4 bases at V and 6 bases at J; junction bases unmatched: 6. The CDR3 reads CAWIGTVPNSPLHF. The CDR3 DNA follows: TGTGCCTGGATCGGGACAGTCCCTAATTCACCCCTCCACTTT.

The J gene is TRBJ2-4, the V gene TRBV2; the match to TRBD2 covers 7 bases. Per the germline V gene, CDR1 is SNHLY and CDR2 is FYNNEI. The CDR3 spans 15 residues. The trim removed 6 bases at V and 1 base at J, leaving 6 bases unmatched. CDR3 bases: TGTGCCAGCAGCTCAGACGGGGGGGCCAAAAACATTCAGTACTTC. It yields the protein CASSSDGGAKNIQYF.

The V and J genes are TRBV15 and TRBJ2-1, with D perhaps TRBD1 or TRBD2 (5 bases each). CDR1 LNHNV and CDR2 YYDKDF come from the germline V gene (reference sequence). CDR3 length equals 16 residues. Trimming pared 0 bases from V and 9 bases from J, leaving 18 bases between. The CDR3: CATSRDRSSSGGEQFF. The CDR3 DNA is TGTGCCACCAGCAGAGATCGGTCTAGCAGTGGGGGTGAGCAGTTCTTC.

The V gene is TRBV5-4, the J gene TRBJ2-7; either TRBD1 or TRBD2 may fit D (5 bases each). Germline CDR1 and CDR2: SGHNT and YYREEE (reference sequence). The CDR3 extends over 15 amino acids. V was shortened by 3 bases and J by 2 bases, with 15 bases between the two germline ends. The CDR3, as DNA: TGTGCCAGCAGCTCGCCGGGACGGCAAACCTACGAGCAGTACTTC. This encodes CASSSPGRQTYEQYF. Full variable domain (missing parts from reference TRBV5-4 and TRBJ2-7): ETGVTQSPTHLIKTRGQQVTLRCSSQSGHNTVSWYQQALGQGPQFIFQYYREEENGRGNFPPRFSGLQFPNYSSELNVNALELDDSALYLCASSSPGRQTYEQYFGPGTRLTVT.

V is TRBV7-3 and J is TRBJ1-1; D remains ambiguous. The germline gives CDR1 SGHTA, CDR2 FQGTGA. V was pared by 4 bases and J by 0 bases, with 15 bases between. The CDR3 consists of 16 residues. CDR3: CASSSGPARMNTEAFF. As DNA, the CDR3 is TGTGCCAGCAGCTCCGGCCCAGCCCGGATGAACACTGAAGCTTTCTTT.